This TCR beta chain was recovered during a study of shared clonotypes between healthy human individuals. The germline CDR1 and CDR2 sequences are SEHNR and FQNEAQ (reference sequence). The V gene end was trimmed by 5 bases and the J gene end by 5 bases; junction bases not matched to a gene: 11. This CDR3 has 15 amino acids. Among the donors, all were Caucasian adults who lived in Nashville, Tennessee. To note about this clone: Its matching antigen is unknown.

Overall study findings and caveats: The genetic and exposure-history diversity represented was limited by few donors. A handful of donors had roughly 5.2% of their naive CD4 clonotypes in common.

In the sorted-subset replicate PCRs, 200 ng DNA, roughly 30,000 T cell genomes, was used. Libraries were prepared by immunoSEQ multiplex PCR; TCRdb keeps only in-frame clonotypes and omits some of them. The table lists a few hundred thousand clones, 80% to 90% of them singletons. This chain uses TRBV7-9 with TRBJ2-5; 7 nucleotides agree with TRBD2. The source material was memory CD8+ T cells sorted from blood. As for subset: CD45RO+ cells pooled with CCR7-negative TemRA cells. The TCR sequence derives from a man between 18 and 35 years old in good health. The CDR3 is CASSLDSTSLETQYF. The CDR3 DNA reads TGTGCCAGCAGCCTTGACTCGACTAGCTTGGAGACCCAGTACTTC.